The 25 T cell receptor beta chains presented below share a single source sample, sequenced in a study of prognosis after radiotherapy for stage I lung cancer. Genomic DNA was subjected to two-round multiplex PCR for amplification of TCR beta CDR3. Round-one PCR had primers specific to each TRBV and TRBJ gene. TCRdb called the multiplex PCR reads again in MiXCR, with one record for every CDR3 protein. The table lists about 19,000 distinct CDR3 sequences, over 45% of them singletons. Sample: PBMCs, taken before or after stereotactic body radiation therapy (not recorded which). The receptors derive from a donor of 50 years or more with non-small cell lung cancer.

There are many counts of this clonotype. The chain is built from TRBV2 and TRBJ1-5, with D perhaps matching TRBD1 (6 bases). The CDR3 runs 15 residues. CDR1 SNHLY and CDR2 FYNNEI come from the germline V gene. V shed 8 bases and J shed 4 bases, with 18 bases lying between them. CDR3 in DNA: TGTGCCAGCGGCCGGGGGCAGGGTGGGAATCAGCCCCAGCATTTT. This encodes CASGRGQGGNQPQHF. The full variable domain, its missing parts supplied by reference TRBV2 and TRBJ1-5, is EPEVTQTPSHQVTQMGQEVILRCVPISNHLYFYWYRQILGQKVEFLVSFYNNEISEKSEIFDDQFSVERPDGSNFTLKIRSTKLEDSAMYFCASGRGQGGNQPQHFGDGTRLSIL.

This clonotype was seen repeatedly, ten times or more. The V and J genes are TRBV25-1 and TRBJ2-2, with TRBD2 matching 10 bases. V shed 10 bases and J 4 bases; nucleotides not matched to a gene: 12. The V gene's germline CDR1 is MGHDK and CDR2 SYGVNS. The CDR3 length is 16 residues. The CDR3 region is CATRSASGSRTGELFF. In DNA form, the CDR3 reads TGTGCCACCCGGTCGGCTAGCGGGAGTCGCACCGGGGAGCTGTTTTTT. Complete variable domain (other parts from reference TRBV25-1 and TRBJ2-2): EADIYQTPRYLVIGTGKKITLECSQTMGHDKMYWYQQDPGMELHLIHYSYGVNSTEKGDLSSESTVSRIRTEHFPLTLESARPSHTSQYLCATRSASGSRTGELFFGEGSRLTVL.

This clonotype was seen ten or more times. V gene TRBV30 combines with J gene TRBJ2-3; 9 bases match TRBD2. CDR1 and CDR2 (germline): GTSNPN, SVGIG (reference sequence). The CDR3 loop spans 13 amino acids. Trimming at V came to 4 bases and at J to 4 bases, leaving 3 bases not matched to a gene. CDR3 protein: CAWTSGTPDTQYF. In nucleotides, the CDR3 is TGTGCCTGGACTAGCGGGACCCCAGATACGCAGTATTTT.

This clonotype appeared once. This chain connects TRBV6-5 to TRBJ1-4, with 8 bases that match TRBD1. CDR1 and CDR2 (germline): MNHEY, SVGAGI. Trimming at V came to 4 bases and at J to 4 bases, leaving 2 bases not matched to a gene. CDR3 length: 14 amino acids. The CDR3 nucleotides read TGTGCCAGCAGTTGGGGACAGGATAATGAAAAACTGTTTTTT. It is translated as CASSWGQDNEKLFF.

There are a few counts of this clonotype. A much more abundant neighbour one base away suggests this may be a read error. The V and J genes are TRBV10-3 and TRBJ1-1; 9 bases match TRBD1. The CDR3 runs 13 residues. Germline lookup yields CDR1 ENHRY and CDR2 SYGVKD. The CDR3 sequence: CAIRGTGSPEDFF. CDR3 DNA sequence: TGTGCCATCAGGGGGACAGGGAGCCCTGAAGATTTCTTT.

V usage is TRBV2 and J usage is TRBJ2-3, with D maybe TRBD1 (8 bases). Germline values: CDR1 SNHLY, CDR2 FYNNEI. Trimming took 5 bases from V and 7 from J, leaving 19 bases between them. The CDR3 covers 15 residues. This CDR3 reads CASSWGGQVTYTQYF. The CDR3 bases are TGTGCCAGCAGTTGGGGGGGACAGGTTACATATACGCAGTATTTT.

The rearrangement links TRBV27 to TRBJ1-2; 9 nucleotides align to TRBD1. Germline CDR1 is MNHEY and CDR2 is SMNVEV (reference sequence). J was trimmed by 8 bases and V by 2 bases; bases with no gene match: 12. The CDR3 spans 16 residues. The CDR3: CASSLKSQGAFNGYTF. DNA of the CDR3: TGTGCCAGCAGTTTAAAATCACAGGGGGCGTTTAACGGCTACACCTTC.

This clonotype was observed at least ten times. The chain couples TRBV19 to TRBJ1-1; 7 bases line up with TRBD1. CDR3 length equals 15 residues. J gave up 3 bases and V 7 bases, and 11 bases lay outside the gene matches. CDR1 and CDR2 (germline): LNHDA, SQIVND (reference sequence). The CDR3 DNA follows: TGTGCCAGTACCAGGATAGGGGGCTGGGACACTGAAGCTTTCTTT. Residues: CASTRIGGWDTEAFF.

The chain couples TRBV3-1 to TRBJ1-2; tentative D call: TRBD1 (5 bases). Germline CDR1 is LGHDT and CDR2 is YNNKEL (reference sequence). V lost 3 bases and J lost 6, with 5 bases in between. The length of the CDR3 is 11 residues. This chain's CDR3 is CASSQGHGYTF. The CDR3 bases are TGTGCCAGCAGCCAGGGACATGGCTACACCTTC.

V is TRBV24-1 and J is TRBJ2-1, with D perhaps being TRBD1 or TRBD2 (5 bases each). This CDR3 contains 15 residues. CDR1 is KGHDR, CDR2 SFDVKD, per germline. V was cut by 3 bases and J by 6 bases, with 14 bases left in between. CDR3: CATSDPGRRRNEQFF. The CDR3 region has the DNA TGTGCCACCAGTGATCCAGGGCGGAGGCGCAATGAGCAGTTCTTC.

In its sample, this clonotype was seen a few times. This may arise from a read error, as a much more abundant clone is one base away. The CDR3 does not end in the conserved phenylalanine or tryptophan, so this is likely a read error. The chain employs TRBV9 and TRBJ2-5, with 7 bases that match TRBD1. In germline, CDR1 is SGDLS, CDR2 YYNGEE. CDR3 length: 15 residues. Trimming took 3 bases from V and 2 from J; bases not matched to a gene: 7. CDR3 DNA sequence: TGTGCCAGCAGCGACGGGGACAGCCATCAAGAGACCCAGTACTCC. The encoded protein is CASSDGDSHQETQYS.

J is TRBJ2-7 and V is TRBV6-2 or TRBV6-3; no definite D call. Per the germline V gene, CDR1 is MNHEY and CDR2 is SVGEGT. The V end lost 5 bases, the J end lost 10 bases, and 21 bases lay between the germline ends. This CDR3 spans 14 amino acids. The DNA for the CDR3 is TGTGCCAGCAGTGCAAACGGTTCTCCCTGGGATCAGTACTTC. Amino acids: CASSANGSPWDQYF.

Ten or more counts support this clonotype. This sequence joins TRBV29-1 and TRBJ2-1, with D tentatively TRBD2 (5 bases). The CDR3 consists of 15 residues. Germline CDR1 and CDR2: SQVTM and ANQGSEA. Trimming removed 2 bases from V and 7 bases from J, with 18 bases in between. The CDR3 loop is CSVERQAARGNEQFF. The CDR3 coding sequence is TGCAGCGTTGAAAGGCAAGCGGCCAGAGGGAATGAGCAGTTCTTC.

This clonotype showed up many times. The V gene is TRBV5-1, the J gene TRBJ2-1; 8 positions match TRBD1. CDR1 SGHRS and CDR2 YFSETQ come from the germline V gene. J gave up 7 bases and V 4 bases, and 7 bases lay outside the gene matches. The CDR3 has 14 amino acids. The CDR3 DNA follows: TGCGCCAGCAGCCAGAGGACAGGGACGAATGAGCAGTTCTTC. Translation gives CASSQRTGTNEQFF.

The V gene is TRBV7-3, the J gene TRBJ1-3; TRBD1 is a possible D gene (5 bases). CDR1 and CDR2 (germline): SGHTA, FQGTGA. This CDR3 comprises 13 residues. V shed 4 bases and J shed 2 bases, with 6 bases lying between them. In nucleotides, the CDR3 is TGTGCCAGCAGCTCGGGACCTGGAAACACCATATATTTT. It codes for CASSSGPGNTIYF.

By its share, this clonotype is medium-sized (0.01 to 0.1%). The chain links TRBV28 to TRBJ2-1; D unresolved. The CDR3 contains 12 residues. The V gene lost 5 bases and the J gene lost 6 bases, with 8 bases spanning the gap. Germline V gene data show CDR1 as MDHEN and CDR2 as SYDVKM. The CDR3 loop reads CASSTITNEQFF. The CDR3, as DNA: TGTGCCAGCAGTACCATTACCAATGAGCAGTTCTTC.

The CDR3 loop is CASTRTGSSYEQYF. The CDR3 bases are TGCGCCAGCACCCGGACAGGGAGCTCCTACGAGCAGTACTTC. The gene calls are TRBV5-1 and TRBJ2-7, with TRBD1 identical over 8 bases. This CDR3 is built from 14 residues. Germline V gene lookup returns CDR1 SGHRS and CDR2 YFSETQ. V lost 6 bases, J lost 0 bases, and 5 bases stayed unmatched.

The chain employs TRBV28 and TRBJ2-3; no firm D call. Germline V gives CDR1 MDHEN, CDR2 SYDVKM. This CDR3 spans 11 amino acids. V lost 2 bases to trimming and J lost 5 bases, with 2 bases between them. CDR3 nucleotides: TGTGCCAGCAGTTTAGAAGATACGCAGTATTTT. Residues: CASSLEDTQYF.

The chain recombines TRBV6-9 with TRBJ2-2; TRBD1 is a possible D gene (5 bases). CDR3 length: 14 residues. The germline V gene has CDR1 MNHGY and CDR2 SVAAGI. Trimming removed 4 bases from V and 3 bases from J, with 9 bases in between. DNA of the CDR3: TGTGCCAGCAGTTCAGGGTACGACACCGGGGAGCTGTTTTTT. Amino acids: CASSSGYDTGELFF.

In its sample, this clonotype was seen many times. The V and J genes are TRBV2 and TRBJ1-1; D not resolved. Germline assignment: CDR1 SNHLY and CDR2 FYNNEI. This CDR3 has 14 residues. The V and J ends lost 4 bases and 4 bases respectively, with 13 bases between them. The DNA of the CDR3 is TGTGCCAGCAGTGGGCCATCCCGGGGCACTGAAGCTTTCTTT. Translating it yields CASSGPSRGTEAFF.

The CDR3 DNA follows: TGTGACCTTCGGGGGCCGCTTCCCCCTGGAATCTATGGCTACACCTTC. Translating it yields CDLRGPLPPGIYGYTF. The chain joins TRBV11-3 to TRBJ1-2; tentative D call: TRBD1 (6 bases). Germline CDR1 and CDR2: SGHNT and YENEEA. There are 16 residues in the CDR3.

This clonotype was detected many times. The J gene is TRBJ1-1, the V gene TRBV20-1; D perhaps matches TRBD1 (5 bases). This CDR3 has 15 residues. Germline CDR1 reads DFQATT; CDR2 reads SNEGSKA (reference sequence). The V end lost 3 bases, the J end lost 1 base, and 15 bases lay between the germline ends. The CDR3 sequence is CSASEGSKGNTEAFF. CDR3 DNA: TGCAGTGCTAGTGAGGGGTCGAAAGGGAACACTGAAGCTTTCTTT.

V usage is TRBV15 and J usage is TRBJ2-7; 9 bases agree with TRBD2. Trimming cost V 7 bases and J 4 bases; bases outside gene matches: 11. In germline, CDR1 is LNHNV, CDR2 YYDKDF (reference sequence). The CDR3 sequence is 15 residues long. This chain's CDR3 is CATIAGTSRRYEQYF. The CDR3 region has the DNA TGTGCCACCATCGCCGGGACTAGCCGGAGATACGAGCAGTACTTC. Looking up the rest from reference TRBV15 and TRBJ2-7 gives the full variable domain: DAMVIQNPRYQVTQFGKPVTLSCSQTLNHNVMYWYQQKSSQAPKLLFHYYDKDFNNEADTPDNFQSRRPNTSFCFLDIRSPGLGDTAMYLCATIAGTSRRYEQYFGPGTRLTVT.

This clonotype was seen at least ten times. The chain uses TRBV7-3 and TRBJ2-7; no definite D call. CDR1 SGHTA and CDR2 FQGTGA come from the germline V gene. Trimming removed 2 bases from V and 5 bases from J, with 16 bases in between. There are 15 residues in the CDR3. CDR3 region: CASSLVATQSHEQYF. Here the CDR3 DNA reads TGTGCCAGCAGCTTAGTTGCGACACAATCCCACGAGCAGTACTTC.

Comment on this clonotype: A much larger clone sits a single nucleotide away, making a read error possible. The chain recombines TRBV7-9 with TRBJ1-1, with 11 bases that match TRBD2. The tail of the sequence fits TRBJ2-3 better, so the J call may be wrong. The CDR3 covers 16 residues. Germline V lookup: CDR1 SEHNR, CDR2 FQNEAQ (reference sequence). The CDR3 spells CASSTQLAGVGNTQYF. DNA for the CDR3: TGTGCCAGCAGCACACAACTAGCGGGAGTAGGAAATACGCAGTATTTT.